This TCR beta chain derives from a study of blood T cell repertoires in COVID-19. About the study: Samples came from the United States, Italy and Spain, spanning acute and convalescent COVID-19. T cells, B-cell-depleted T cells, or PBMCs supplied cDNA or gDNA.

Patients in Seattle were enrolled during active infection, then followed longitudinally. TCRdb's table, derived via immunoSEQ multiplex PCR, lists solely in-frame clones and lacks some. The sample gives 130,000 or so clones, roughly 89% of which show up once; 7% to 9.5% is in the top ten. Sequenced sample: peripheral blood. The sequence derives from a man younger than 40 with COVID-19, enrolled during active disease.

This CDR3 reads CASRQAGNTIYF. The CDR3 nucleotides read TGTGCCAGCAGACAAGCTGGAAACACCATATATTTT. The chain joins TRBV12-3 or TRBV12-4 to TRBJ1-3, with no clear D. This CDR3 is built from 12 residues. The V gene lost 6 bases and the J gene lost 2 bases, with 5 bases spanning the gap.